This T cell receptor beta chain emerged from a study of T cells after yellow fever vaccination. TCRdb re-analysed the 5' RACE reads in MiXCR, keeping a single row per CDR3 protein. The sample includes about 300,000 distinct CDR3 sequences, about 6.6% seen only once; the top ten take about a sixth. This clonotype was seen a handful of times. The length of the CDR3 is 16 residues. The J segment lost 2 bases and the V segment lost 5 bases, leaving 10 bases of the junction unmatched. Germline V CDR1 and CDR2: MNHEY, SVGAGI. The input for sequencing was PBMCs, taken more than 40 days after the first yellow fever vaccination. The clonotype comes from a man between 18 and 35 years old who received the YFV17D yellow fever vaccine. This chain links TRBV6-5 with TRBJ2-7; TRBD1 aligns across 9 bases. Here the CDR3 DNA reads TGTGCCAGCAGTCACGGGGGACAGGGTCTTACCTACGAGCAGTACTTC. This translates into CASSHGGQGLTYEQYF.